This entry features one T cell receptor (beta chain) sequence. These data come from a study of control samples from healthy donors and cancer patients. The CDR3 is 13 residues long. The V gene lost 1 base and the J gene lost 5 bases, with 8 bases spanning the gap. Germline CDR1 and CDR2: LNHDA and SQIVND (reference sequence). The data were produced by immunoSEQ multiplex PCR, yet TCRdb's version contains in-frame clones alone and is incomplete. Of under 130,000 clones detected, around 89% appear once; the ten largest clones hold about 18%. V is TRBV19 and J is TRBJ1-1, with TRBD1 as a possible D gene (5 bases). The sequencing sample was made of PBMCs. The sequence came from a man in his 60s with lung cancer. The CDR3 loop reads CASSIVQGTEAFF. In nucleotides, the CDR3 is TGTGCCAGTAGTATAGTTCAGGGTACTGAAGCTTTCTTT.